The rows below give T cell receptor beta chains drawn from one sample of a study of graft-versus-host responses after intestinal transplantation. Their antigens are not known. Some clones are missing from TCRdb's copy, which holds only in-frame ones; the method was immunoSEQ multiplex PCR. The sample has some 120,000 clones; about 92% are singletons. Here the sequenced sample was unstimulated CD8+ T cells sorted from spleen or lymph node cells, taken before transplant. The receptors were gathered from a human donor who was the organ donor for an intestinal transplant. The conserved cysteine and the conserved F or W are not part of the CDR3 here.

V gene	J gene	CDR3 protein
TRBV19	TRBJ1-1	ASSILTRSEAF
TRBV27	TRBJ2-7	ASSPGTGYEQY
TRBV7-2	TRBJ2-1	ASSTPGGVAGAPYNEQF
TRBV2	TRBJ2-1	ARVALGDEQF
TRBV9	TRBJ1-2	ASSLGSTFTYGYT
TRBV4-1	TRBJ2-5	ASSQISGRDSETQY
TRBV29-1	.	SVVAGAYEQY
TRBV19	.	ASSSRAEQY
TRBV4-2	TRBJ2-7	ASSPLYSTYEQY
TRBV13	TRBJ1-1	ASSLVPNTEAF
TRBV28	TRBJ2-7	ASSSQGGTYEQY
TRBV30	TRBJ2-3	AWSGKGGWTTDTQY
TRBV10-2	TRBJ2-1	ASSLGLSSYNEQF
TRBV9	TRBJ2-3	ARIPGARTDTQY
TRBV13	TRBJ1-2	ASIGQGLFDGYT
TRBV27	TRBJ1-2	ASSSGFFSNYGYT
TRBV7-8	TRBJ2-7	ASSPDYHSYEQY
TRBV19	TRBJ2-3	ASSIFWGDIRTDTQY
TRBV15	TRBJ2-1	ATSRDKGAGEQF
TRBV9	TRBJ2-1	ASSAGTSGPSYNEQF
TRBV4-2	TRBJ2-7	ASSQLRGLDTYEQY
TRBV30	TRBJ2-5	ALSQAATLGETQY
TRBV6-5	TRBJ1-2	ASSYSMGGAGGYT
TRBV7-3	TRBJ2-2	ASSSYGGELF
TRBV20-1	TRBJ1-2	RTGLRLGYT
TRBV2	TRBJ2-1	ASSDWSSNSYNEQF
TRBV12-5	TRBJ2-7	ASGTGFYEQY
TRBV6-6	TRBJ1-5	ANRGNQPQH
TRBV6-6	TRBJ2-7	ASSYGSEQY
TRBV27	TRBJ2-7	ASSLSGGIYEQY
TRBV9	TRBJ2-7	ASSVAWTENYEQY
TRBV27	TRBJ2-7	ASSLARSRIEQY
TRBV11-2	TRBJ2-5	ASSPTSGAQETQY
TRBV5-1	TRBJ2-7	ASSQDRGGSYEQY
TRBV5-6	TRBJ1-1	ASIGADNTEAF
TRBV2	TRBJ2-7	ASGREQY
TRBV30	TRBJ2-2	AWSVAAITGELF
TRBV4-3	TRBJ2-1	ASSQELGTSGRALSYNEQF
TRBV7-9	TRBJ2-1	ASSLDRNEQF
TRBV9	TRBJ1-2	ASSGGRGYT
TRBV13	TRBJ2-5	ASSVSGPGETQY
TRBV4-3	TRBJ1-1	ASSQDSPAGSVTEAF
TRBV4-3	TRBJ2-1	ASSQGQGNEQF
TRBV29-1	TRBJ2-5	SVVGPGANQETQY
TRBV30	TRBJ2-7	AWSGYSSYEQY
TRBV11-2	TRBJ1-2	ASSLVARGDYGYT
TRBV9	TRBJ2-1	ASSAQAAANSGQF
TRBV21-1	TRBJ2-3	ASSKQIYRTGPLDTQY
TRBV4-1	TRBJ2-7	ASSQTSGTGLALEQY
TRBV6-6	TRBJ2-7	ASSYRLAGVHEQY
TRBV16	TRBJ2-7	ASSQGGGYYEQY